The clone carrying this TCR beta chain was counted only a few times. These data come from a study of regulatory T cells in long-lasting Graves disease. V dropped 4 bases and J dropped 0 bases, with 13 bases sitting between them. CDR1 MDHEN and CDR2 SYDVKM come from the germline V gene. The CDR3 runs to 16 residues. To make TCR beta libraries, researchers used iRepertoire HTBI primers and Arm-PCR of CDR3 regions. TCRdb independently ran MiXCR on the multiplex PCR reads; one entry per CDR3 protein. The top ten clones hold around 19% of a sample with 680,000 or so distinct CDR3 sequences, around 17% of them seen once. Stated time point: newly diagnosed GD, antithyroid drugs for less than 3 months. Following extraction of RNA from PBMCs, that RNA was used to make the TCR library. This same sample was also part of a study on T cells in Graves' hyperthyroidism and ophthalmopathy.

The chain links TRBV28 to TRBJ1-5; no clear D. The starting material was peripheral blood mononuclear cells (PBMCs), obtained at new diagnosis, from a patient treated with antithyroid drugs. The sequence was collected from a woman aged 25 to 39 with Graves disease. CDR3 DNA sequence: TGTGCCAGCAGTTCCGCGTGGCCTTATAGCAATCAGCCCCAGCATTTT. Translation gives CASSSAWPYSNQPQHF.